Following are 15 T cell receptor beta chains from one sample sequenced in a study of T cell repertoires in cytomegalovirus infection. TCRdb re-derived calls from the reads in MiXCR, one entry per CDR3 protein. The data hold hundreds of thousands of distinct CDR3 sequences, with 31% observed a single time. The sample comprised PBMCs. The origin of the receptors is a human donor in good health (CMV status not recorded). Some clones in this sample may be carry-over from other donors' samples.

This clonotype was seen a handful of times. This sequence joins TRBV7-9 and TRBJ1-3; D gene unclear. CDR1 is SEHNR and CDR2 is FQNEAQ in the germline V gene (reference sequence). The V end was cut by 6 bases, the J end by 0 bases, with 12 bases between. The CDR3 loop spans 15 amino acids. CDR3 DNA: TGTGCCAGCAGTCCCCCGGGGTTCTCTGGAAACACCATATATTTT. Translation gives CASSPPGFSGNTIYF. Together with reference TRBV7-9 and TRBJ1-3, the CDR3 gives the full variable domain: DTGVSQNPRHKITKRGQNVTFRCDPISEHNRLYWYRQTLGQGPEFLTYFQNEAQLEKSRLLSDRFSAERPKGSFSTLEIQRTEQGDSAMYLCASSPPGFSGNTIYFGEGSWLTVV.

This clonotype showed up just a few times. CDR3 coding DNA: TGCAGTGCTTTGAGGGTGGATACGCAGTATTTT. Its translation is CSALRVDTQYF. The chain combines TRBV20-1 with TRBJ2-3; the D gene is possibly TRBD2 (5 bases). The CDR3 has 11 amino acids. V lost 5 bases, J lost 6 bases, and 9 bases lay in between. Germline lookup yields CDR1 DFQATT and CDR2 SNEGSKA (reference sequence).

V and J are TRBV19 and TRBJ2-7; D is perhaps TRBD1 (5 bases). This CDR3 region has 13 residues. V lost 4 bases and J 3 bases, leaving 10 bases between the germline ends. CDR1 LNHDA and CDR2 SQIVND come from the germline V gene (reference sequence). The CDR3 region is CASSKQASYEQYF. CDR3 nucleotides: TGTGCCAGTAGTAAACAGGCCAGCTACGAGCAGTACTTC.

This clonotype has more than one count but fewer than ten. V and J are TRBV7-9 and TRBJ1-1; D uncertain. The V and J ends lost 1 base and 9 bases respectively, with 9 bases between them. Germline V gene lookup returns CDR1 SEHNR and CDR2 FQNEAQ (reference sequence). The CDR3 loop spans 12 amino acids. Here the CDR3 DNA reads TGTGCCAGCAGCTTAGAGGGAAGGCAAGCTTTCTTT. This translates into CASSLEGRQAFF. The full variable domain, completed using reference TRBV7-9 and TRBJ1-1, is DTGVSQNPRHKITKRGQNVTFRCDPISEHNRLYWYRQTLGQGPEFLTYFQNEAQLEKSRLLSDRFSAERPKGSFSTLEIQRTEQGDSAMYLCASSLEGRQAFFGQGTRLTVV.

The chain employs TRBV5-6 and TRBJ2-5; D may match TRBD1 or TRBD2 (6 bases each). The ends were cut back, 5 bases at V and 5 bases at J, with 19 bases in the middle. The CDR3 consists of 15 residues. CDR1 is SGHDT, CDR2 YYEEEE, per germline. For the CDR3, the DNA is TGTGCCAGCAGACCGAGAATGGGGGGCCAGGAGACCCAGTACTTC. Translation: CASRPRMGGQETQYF.

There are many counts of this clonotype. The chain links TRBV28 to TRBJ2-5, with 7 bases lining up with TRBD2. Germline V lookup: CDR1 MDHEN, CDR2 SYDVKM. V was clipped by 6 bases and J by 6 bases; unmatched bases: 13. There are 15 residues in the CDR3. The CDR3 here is CASSPPSGIGKTQYF. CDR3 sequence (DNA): TGTGCCAGCAGCCCCCCCAGCGGGATCGGGAAGACCCAGTACTTC.

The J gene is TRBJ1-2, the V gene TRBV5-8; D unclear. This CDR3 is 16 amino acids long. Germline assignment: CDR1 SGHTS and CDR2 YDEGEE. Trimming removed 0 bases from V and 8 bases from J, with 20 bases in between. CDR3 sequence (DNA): TGTGCCAGCAGCTTGGGTTCGGGTGAGCCCCCTTGGGGCTACACCTTC. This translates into CASSLGSGEPPWGYTF.

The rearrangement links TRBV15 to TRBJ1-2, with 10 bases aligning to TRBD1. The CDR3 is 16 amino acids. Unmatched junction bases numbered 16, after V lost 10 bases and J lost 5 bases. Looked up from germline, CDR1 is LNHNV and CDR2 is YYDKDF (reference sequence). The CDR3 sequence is CANIRGDRGASYGYTF. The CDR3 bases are TGTGCCAACATCAGAGGGGACAGGGGCGCGAGTTATGGCTACACCTTC.

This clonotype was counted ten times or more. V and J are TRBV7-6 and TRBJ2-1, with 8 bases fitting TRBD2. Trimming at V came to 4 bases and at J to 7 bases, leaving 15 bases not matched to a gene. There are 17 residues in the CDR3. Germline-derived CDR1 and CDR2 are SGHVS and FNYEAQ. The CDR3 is CASSSRTAERGLNEQFF. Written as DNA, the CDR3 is TGTGCCAGCAGCTCCAGGACTGCCGAGCGGGGGTTGAATGAGCAGTTCTTC.

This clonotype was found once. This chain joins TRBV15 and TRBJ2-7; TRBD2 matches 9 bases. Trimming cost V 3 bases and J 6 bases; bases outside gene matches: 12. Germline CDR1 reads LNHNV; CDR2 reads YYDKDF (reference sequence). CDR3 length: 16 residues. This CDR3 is CATSRANSGGPLEQYF. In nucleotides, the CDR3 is TGTGCCACCAGCAGGGCAAATAGCGGGGGCCCCCTCGAGCAGTACTTC.

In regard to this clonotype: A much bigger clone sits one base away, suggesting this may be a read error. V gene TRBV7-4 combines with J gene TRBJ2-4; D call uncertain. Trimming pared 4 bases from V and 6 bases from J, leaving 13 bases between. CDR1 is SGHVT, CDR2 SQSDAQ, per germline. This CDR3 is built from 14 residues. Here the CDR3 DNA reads TGTGCCAGCAGCTCCGTACCCACGGTAAACATTCAGTACTTC. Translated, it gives CASSSVPTVNIQYF. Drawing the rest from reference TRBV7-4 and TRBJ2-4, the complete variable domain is GAGVSQSPRYKVAKRGRDVALRCDSISGHVTLYWYRQTLGQGSEVLTYSQSDAQRDKSGRPSGRFSAERPERSVSTLKIQRTEQGDSAVYLCASSSVPTVNIQYFGAGTRLSVL.

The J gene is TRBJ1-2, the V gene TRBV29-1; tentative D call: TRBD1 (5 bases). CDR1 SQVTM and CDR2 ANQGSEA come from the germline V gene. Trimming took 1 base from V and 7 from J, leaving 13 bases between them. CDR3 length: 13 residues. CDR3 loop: CSVEAGGIGGYTF. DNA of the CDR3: TGCAGCGTTGAAGCCGGGGGGATCGGTGGCTACACCTTC.

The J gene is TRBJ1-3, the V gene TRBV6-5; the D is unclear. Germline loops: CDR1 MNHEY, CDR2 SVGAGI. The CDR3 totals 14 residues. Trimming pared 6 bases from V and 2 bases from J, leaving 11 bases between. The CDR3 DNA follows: TGTGCCAGCAGCATCGCGGGGACTGGAAACACCATATATTTT. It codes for CASSIAGTGNTIYF.

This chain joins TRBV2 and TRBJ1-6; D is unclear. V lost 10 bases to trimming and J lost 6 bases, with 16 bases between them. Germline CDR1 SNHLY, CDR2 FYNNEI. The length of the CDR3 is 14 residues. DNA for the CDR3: TGTGCCACCCATGGACGCTACCTTAATTCACCCCTCCACTTT. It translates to CATHGRYLNSPLHF.

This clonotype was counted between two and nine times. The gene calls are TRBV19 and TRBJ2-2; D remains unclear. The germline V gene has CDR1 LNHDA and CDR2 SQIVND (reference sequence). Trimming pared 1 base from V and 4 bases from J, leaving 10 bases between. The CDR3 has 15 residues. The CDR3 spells CASSIGQVITGELFF. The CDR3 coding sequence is TGTGCCAGTAGTATAGGGCAGGTTATCACCGGGGAGCTGTTTTTT.